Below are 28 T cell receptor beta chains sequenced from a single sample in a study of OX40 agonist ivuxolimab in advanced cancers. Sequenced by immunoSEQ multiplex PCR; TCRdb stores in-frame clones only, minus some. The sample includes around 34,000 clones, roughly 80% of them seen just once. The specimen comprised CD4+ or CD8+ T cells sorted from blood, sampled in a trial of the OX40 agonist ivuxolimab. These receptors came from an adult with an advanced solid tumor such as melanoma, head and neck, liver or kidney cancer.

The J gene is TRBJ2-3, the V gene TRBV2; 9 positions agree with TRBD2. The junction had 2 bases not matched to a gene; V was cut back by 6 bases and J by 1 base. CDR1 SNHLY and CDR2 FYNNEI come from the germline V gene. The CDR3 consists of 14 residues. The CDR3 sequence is CASSPSGGTDTQYF. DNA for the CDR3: TGTGCCAGCAGCCCTAGCGGGGGCACAGATACGCAGTATTTT.

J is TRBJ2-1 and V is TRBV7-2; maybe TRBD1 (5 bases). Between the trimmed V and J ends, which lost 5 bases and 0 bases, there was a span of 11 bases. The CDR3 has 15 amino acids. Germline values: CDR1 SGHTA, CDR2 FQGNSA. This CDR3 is CASSTHRSSYNEQFF. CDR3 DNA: TGTGCCAGCAGCACCCACAGGAGCTCCTACAATGAGCAGTTCTTC.

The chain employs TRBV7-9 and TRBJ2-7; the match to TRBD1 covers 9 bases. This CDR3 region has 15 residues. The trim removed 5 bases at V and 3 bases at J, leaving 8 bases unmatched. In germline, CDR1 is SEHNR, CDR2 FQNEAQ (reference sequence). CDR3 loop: CASSGGDRDYYEQYF. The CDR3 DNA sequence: TGTGCCAGCAGCGGTGGGGACAGGGACTACTACGAGCAGTACTTC.

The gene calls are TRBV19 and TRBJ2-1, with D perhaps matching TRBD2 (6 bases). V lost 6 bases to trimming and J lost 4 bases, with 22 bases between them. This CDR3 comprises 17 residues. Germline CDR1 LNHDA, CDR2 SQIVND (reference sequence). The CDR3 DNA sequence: TGTGCCAGTAGCCCTACTTCGGGGGACGTGTATTACAATGAGCAGTTCTTC. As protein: CASSPTSGDVYYNEQFF.

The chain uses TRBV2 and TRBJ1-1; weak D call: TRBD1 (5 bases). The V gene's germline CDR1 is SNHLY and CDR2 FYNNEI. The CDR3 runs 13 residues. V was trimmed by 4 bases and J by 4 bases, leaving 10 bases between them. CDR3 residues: CASSGDGFTEAFF. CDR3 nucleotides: TGTGCCAGCAGTGGGGACGGTTTCACTGAAGCTTTCTTT.

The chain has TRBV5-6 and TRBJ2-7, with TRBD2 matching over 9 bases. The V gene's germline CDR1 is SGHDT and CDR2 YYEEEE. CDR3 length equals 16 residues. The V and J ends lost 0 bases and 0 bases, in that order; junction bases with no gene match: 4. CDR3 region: CASSLGASGTSYEQYF. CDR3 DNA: TGTGCCAGCAGCTTGGGTGCTAGCGGGACCTCCTACGAGCAGTACTTC.

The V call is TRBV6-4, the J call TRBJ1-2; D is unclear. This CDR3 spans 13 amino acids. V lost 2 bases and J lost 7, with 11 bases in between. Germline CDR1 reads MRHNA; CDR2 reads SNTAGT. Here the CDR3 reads CASSDGRISGYTF. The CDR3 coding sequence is TGTGCCAGCAGTGACGGACGAATTTCTGGCTACACCTTC.

The CDR3 sequence is CSCGGSGGYTF. The CDR3 nucleotides are TGCAGTTGCGGGGGATCGGGCGGCTACACCTTC. This chain links TRBV20-1 with TRBJ1-2, with D tentatively TRBD1 (5 bases). The CDR3 has 11 amino acids. V was clipped by 8 bases and J by 8 bases, with 15 bases between them. Germline V gives CDR1 DFQATT, CDR2 SNEGSKA (reference sequence).

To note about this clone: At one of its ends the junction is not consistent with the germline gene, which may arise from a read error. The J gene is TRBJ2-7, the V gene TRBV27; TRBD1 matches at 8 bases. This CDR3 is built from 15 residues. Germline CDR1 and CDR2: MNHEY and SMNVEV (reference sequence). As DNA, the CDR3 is TGTGCCAGCAGTTTAACCACAGGGGGATCCTCCGAGCAGTACTTC. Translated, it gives CASSLTTGGSSEQYF.

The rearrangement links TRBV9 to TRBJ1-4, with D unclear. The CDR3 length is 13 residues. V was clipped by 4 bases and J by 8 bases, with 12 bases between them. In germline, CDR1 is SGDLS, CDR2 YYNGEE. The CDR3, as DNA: TGTGCCAGCAGCAACTTCAAAGACGAAAAACTGTTTTTT. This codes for CASSNFKDEKLFF.

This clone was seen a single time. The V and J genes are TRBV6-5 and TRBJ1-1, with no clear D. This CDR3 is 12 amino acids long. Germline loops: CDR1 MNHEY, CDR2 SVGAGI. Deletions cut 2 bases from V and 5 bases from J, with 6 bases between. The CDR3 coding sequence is TGTGCCAGCAGTTACGGGGAAACTGAAGCTTTCTTT. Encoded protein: CASSYGETEAFF.

CDR3 amino acids: CATSRGQGDTGELFF. DNA for the CDR3: TGTGCCACCAGCAGAGGACAGGGAGACACCGGGGAGCTGTTTTTT. This sequence joins TRBV15 and TRBJ2-2; 7 nucleotides line up with TRBD1. The CDR3 extends over 15 amino acids. After removal of 1 base from V and 3 bases from J, the junction contained 2 bases not matched to a gene. Germline loops: CDR1 LNHNV, CDR2 YYDKDF (reference sequence).

Here the CDR3 DNA reads TGTGCCAGCAGTCACCCCCGGGACAGGGGTTCCTACGAGCAGTACTTC. Translated: CASSHPRDRGSYEQYF. V is TRBV7-2 and J is TRBJ2-7; 10 bases are a match to TRBD1. The length of the CDR3 is 16 residues. V shed 6 bases, J shed 1 base, and the junction held 9 bases outside the gene matches. The germline CDR1 and CDR2 sequences are SGHTA and FQGNSA. The variable domain in full, with the rest retrieved from reference TRBV7-2 and TRBJ2-7, is GAGVSQSPSNKVTEKGKDVELRCDPISGHTALYWYRQSLGQGLEFLIYFQGNSAPDKSGLPSDRFSAERTGGSVSTLTIQRTQQEDSAVYLCASSHPRDRGSYEQYFGPGTRLTVT.

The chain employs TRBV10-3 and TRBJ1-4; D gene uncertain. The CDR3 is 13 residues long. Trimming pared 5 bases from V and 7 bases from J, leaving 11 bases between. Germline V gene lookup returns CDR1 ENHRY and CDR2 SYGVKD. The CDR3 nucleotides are TGTGCCATCAGTAACGGAGAGATTGAAAAACTGTTTTTT. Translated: CAISNGEIEKLFF.

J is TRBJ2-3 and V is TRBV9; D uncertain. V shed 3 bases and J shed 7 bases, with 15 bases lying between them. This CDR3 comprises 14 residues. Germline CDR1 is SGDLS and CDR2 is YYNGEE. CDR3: CASSDRGGSHTQYF. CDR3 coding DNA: TGTGCCAGCAGCGACCGCGGTGGGTCACATACGCAGTATTTT.

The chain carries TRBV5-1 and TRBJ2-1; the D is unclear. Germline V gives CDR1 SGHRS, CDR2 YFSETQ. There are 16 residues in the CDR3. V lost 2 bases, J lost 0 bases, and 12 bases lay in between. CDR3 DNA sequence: TGCGCCAGCAGCTTTCGAGAGAGCCCCTCCTACAATGAGCAGTTCTTC. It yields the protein CASSFRESPSYNEQFF.

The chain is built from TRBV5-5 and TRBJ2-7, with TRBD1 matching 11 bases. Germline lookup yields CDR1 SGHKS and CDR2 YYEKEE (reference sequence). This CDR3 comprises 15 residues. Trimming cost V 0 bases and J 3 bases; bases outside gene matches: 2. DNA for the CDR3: TGTGCCAGCAGCTTGGCAGGGACAGGGGGCTACGAGCAGTACTTC. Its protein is CASSLAGTGGYEQYF.

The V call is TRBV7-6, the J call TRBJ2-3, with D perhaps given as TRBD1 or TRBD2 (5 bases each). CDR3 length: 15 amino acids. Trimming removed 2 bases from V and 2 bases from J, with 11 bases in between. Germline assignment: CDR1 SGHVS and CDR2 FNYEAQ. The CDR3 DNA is TGTGCCAGCAGCTTAACGGGGCTCCACACAGATACGCAGTATTTT. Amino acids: CASSLTGLHTDTQYF.

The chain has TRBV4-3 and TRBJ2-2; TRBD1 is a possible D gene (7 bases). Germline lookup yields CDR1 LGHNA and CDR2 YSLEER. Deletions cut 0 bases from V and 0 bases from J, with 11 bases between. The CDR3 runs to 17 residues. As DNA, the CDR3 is TGCGCCAGCAGCCAAGATGGGGGGACAGCGAACACCGGGGAGCTGTTTTTT. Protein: CASSQDGGTANTGELFF.

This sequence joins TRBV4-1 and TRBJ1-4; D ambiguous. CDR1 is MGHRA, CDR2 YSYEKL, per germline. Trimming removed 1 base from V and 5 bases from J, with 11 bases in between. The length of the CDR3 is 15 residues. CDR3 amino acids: CASSQVRYRNEKLFF. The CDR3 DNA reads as TGCGCCAGCAGCCAAGTTCGGTACCGCAATGAAAAACTGTTTTTT.

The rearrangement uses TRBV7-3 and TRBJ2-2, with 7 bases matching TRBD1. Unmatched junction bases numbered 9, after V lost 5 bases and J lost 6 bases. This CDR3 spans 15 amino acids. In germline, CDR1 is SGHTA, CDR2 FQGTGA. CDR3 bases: TGTGCCAGCAGCCCCTCGACAGGGCTCGCCGGGGAGCTGTTTTTT. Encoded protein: CASSPSTGLAGELFF.

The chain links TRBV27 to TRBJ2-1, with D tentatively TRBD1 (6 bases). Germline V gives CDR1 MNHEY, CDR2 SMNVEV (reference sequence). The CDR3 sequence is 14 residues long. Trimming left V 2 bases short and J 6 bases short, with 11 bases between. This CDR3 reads CASSLNQGLNEQFF. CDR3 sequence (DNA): TGTGCCAGCAGTTTAAATCAGGGGCTCAATGAGCAGTTCTTC.

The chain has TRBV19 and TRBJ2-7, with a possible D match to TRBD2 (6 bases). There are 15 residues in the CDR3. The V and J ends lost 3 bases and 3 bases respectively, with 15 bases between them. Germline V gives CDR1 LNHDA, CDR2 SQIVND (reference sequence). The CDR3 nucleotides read TGTGCCAGTAGTATTTATTGGGGGGAGCACTACGAGCAGTACTTC. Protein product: CASSIYWGEHYEQYF.

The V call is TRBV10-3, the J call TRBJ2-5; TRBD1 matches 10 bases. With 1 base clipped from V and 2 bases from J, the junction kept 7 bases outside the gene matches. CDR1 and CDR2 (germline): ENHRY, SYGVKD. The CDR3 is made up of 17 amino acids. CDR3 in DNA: TGTGCCATCAGTGAGTATGACAGGGGGCCAGGACAAGAGACCCAGTACTTC. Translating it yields CAISEYDRGPGQETQYF.

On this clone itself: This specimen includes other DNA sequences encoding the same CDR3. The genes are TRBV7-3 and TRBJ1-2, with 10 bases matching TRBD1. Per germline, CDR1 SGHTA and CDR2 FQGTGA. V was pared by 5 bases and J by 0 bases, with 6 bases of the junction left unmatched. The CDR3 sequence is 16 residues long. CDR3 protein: CASSPTGGHPNYGYTF. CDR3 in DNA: TGTGCCAGCAGCCCGACAGGGGGCCACCCTAACTATGGCTACACCTTC.

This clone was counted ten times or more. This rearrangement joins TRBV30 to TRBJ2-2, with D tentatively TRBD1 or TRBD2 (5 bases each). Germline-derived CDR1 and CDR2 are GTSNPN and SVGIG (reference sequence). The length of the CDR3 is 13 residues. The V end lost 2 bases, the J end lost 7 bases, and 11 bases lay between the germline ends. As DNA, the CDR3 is TGTGCCTGGAGTAGAGGGGACGTCGGGGAGCTGTTTTTT. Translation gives CAWSRGDVGELFF.

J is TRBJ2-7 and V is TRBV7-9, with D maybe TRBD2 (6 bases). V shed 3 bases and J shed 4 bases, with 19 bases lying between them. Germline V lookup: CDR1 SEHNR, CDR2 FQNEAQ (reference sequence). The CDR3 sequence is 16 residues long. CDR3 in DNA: TGTGCCAGCAGCTTTGGCCCAGGGCGGGGCCTATACGAGCAGTACTTC. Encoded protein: CASSFGPGRGLYEQYF.

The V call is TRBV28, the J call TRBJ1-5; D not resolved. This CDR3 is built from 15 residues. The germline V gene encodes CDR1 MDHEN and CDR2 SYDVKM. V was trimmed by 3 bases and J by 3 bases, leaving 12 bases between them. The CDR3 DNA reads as TGTGCCAGCAGTTTCCGAGGGCGGAACAATCAGCCCCAGCATTTT. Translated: CASSFRGRNNQPQHF. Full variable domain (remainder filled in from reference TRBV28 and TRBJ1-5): DVKVTQSSRYLVKRTGEKVFLECVQDMDHENMFWYRQDPGLGLRLIYFSYDVKMKEKGDIPEGYSVSREKKERFSLILESASTNQTSMYLCASSFRGRNNQPQHFGDGTRLSIL.